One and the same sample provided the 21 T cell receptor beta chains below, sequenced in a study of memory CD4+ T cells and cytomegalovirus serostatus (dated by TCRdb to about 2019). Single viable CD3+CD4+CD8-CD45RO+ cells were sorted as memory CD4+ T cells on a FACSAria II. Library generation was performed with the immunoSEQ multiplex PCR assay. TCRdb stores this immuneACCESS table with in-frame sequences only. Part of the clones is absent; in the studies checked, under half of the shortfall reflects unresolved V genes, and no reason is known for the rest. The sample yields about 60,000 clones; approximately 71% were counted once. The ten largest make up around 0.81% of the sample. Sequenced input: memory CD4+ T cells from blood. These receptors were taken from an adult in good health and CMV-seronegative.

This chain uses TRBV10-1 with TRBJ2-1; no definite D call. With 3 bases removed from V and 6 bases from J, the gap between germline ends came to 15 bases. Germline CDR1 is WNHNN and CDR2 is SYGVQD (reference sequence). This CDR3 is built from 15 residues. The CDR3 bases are TGCGCCAGCAGTGATAATTGGGGTTCGGGCAATGAGCAGTTCTTC. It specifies CASSDNWGSGNEQFF.

The CDR3 DNA reads as TGTGCCAGCCTTAGAACCTACAGTGCCACTGAAGCTTTCTTT. It is translated as CASLRTYSATEAFF. J is TRBJ1-1 and V is TRBV28; D unclear. Germline CDR1 MDHEN, CDR2 SYDVKM. V was pared by 8 bases and J by 4 bases, with 17 bases between. The CDR3 covers 14 residues. Based on the CDR3 plus reference TRBV28 and TRBJ1-1, the full variable domain is DVKVTQSSRYLVKRTGEKVFLECVQDMDHENMFWYRQDPGLGLRLIYFSYDVKMKEKGDIPEGYSVSREKKERFSLILESASTNQTSMYLCASLRTYSATEAFFGQGTRLTVV.

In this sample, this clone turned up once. For the CDR3, the DNA is TGTGCCAGCAGCCAAGTGACGGGGGGCATCGATGAGCAGTTCTTC. Its protein is CASSQVTGGIDEQFF. The chain joins TRBV4-2 to TRBJ2-1; maybe TRBD2 (7 bases). Germline V gene lookup returns CDR1 LGHNA and CDR2 YNFKEQ. This CDR3 comprises 15 residues. Trimming shortened V by 1 base and J by 8 bases, and 15 bases separated the two germline ends.

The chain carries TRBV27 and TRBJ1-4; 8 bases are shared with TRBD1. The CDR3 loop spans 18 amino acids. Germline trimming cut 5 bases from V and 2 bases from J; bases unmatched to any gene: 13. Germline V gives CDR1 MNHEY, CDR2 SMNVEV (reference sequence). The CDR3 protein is CASSRQGISHNTNEKLFF. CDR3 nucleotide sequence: TGTGCCAGCAGTCGACAGGGGATAAGCCACAACACTAATGAAAAACTGTTTTTT.

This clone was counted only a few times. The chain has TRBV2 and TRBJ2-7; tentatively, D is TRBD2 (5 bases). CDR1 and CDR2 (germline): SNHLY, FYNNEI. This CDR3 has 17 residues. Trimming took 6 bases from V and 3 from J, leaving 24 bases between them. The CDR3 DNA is TGTGCCAGCAGGGCCCGCGGCAGCCCCATGAGGGTCTACGAGCAGTACTTC. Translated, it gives CASRARGSPMRVYEQYF.

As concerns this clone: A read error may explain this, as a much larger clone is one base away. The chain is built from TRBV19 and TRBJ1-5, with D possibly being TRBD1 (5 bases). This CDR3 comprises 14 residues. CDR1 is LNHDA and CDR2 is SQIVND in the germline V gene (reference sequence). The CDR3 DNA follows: TGTGCTAGTGAACGGGGGGAAAGCAATCAGCCCCAGCATTTT. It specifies CASERGESNQPQHF.

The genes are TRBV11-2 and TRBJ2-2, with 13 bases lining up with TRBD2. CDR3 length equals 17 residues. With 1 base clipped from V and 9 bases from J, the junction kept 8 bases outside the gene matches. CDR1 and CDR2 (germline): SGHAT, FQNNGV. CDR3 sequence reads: CASSLVGTSGIYRELFF. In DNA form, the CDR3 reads TGTGCCAGCAGCTTAGTAGGGACTAGCGGGATTTATCGGGAGCTGTTTTTT.

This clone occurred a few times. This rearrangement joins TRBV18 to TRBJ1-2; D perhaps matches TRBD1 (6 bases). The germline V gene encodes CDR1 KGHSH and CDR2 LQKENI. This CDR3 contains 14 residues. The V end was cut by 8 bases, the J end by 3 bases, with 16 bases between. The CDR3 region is CASRLQGRDYGYTF. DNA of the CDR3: TGTGCCAGCCGACTACAGGGTCGCGACTATGGCTACACCTTC.

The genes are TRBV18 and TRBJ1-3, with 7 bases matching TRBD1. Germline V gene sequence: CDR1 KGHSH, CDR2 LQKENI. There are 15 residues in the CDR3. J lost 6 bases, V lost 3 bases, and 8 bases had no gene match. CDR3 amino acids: CASSPSTGHENTIYF. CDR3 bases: TGTGCCAGCTCACCCTCGACAGGGCATGAAAACACCATATATTTT.

CDR3 coding DNA: TGTGCCAGCTCAGACAGGGGGCTGGGTAACTATGGCTACACCTTC. It encodes CASSDRGLGNYGYTF. The J gene is TRBJ1-2, the V gene TRBV18, with 10 bases identical to TRBD1. CDR3 length equals 15 residues. Germline CDR1 KGHSH, CDR2 LQKENI. V was pared by 5 bases and J by 1 base, with 4 bases of the junction left unmatched.

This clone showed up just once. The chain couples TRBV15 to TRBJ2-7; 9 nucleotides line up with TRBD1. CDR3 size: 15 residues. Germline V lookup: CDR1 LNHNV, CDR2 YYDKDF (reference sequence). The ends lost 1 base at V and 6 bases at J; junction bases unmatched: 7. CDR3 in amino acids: CATSRGGTGKSEQYF. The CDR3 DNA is TGTGCCACCAGCAGAGGCGGGACAGGGAAGAGCGAGCAGTACTTC.

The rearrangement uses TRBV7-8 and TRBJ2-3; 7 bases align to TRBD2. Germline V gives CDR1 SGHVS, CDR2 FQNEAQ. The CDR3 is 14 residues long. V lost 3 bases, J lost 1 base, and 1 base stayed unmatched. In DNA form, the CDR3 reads TGTGCCAGCAGCTTCCTAGCGGGCACAGATACGCAGTATTTT. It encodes CASSFLAGTDTQYF.

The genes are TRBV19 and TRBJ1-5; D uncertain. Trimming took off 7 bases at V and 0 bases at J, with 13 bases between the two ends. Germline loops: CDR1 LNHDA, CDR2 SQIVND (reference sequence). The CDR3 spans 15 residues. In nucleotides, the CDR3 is TGTGCCAGTATGGGGTTAGGTAATAGCAATCAGCCCCAGCATTTT. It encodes CASMGLGNSNQPQHF.

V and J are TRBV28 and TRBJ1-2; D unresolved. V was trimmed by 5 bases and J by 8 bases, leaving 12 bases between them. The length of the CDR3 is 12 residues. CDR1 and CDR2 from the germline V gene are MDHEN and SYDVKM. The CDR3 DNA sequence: TGTGCCAGCAGTCGGTCCTCGGGGGGCTACACCTTC. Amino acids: CASSRSSGGYTF.

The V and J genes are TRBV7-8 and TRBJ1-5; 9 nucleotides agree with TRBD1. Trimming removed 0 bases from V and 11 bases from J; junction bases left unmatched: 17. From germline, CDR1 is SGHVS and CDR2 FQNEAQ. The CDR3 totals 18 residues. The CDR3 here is CASSLAGATQGADRAQHF. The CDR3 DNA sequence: TGTGCCAGCAGCTTAGCCGGCGCGACACAGGGGGCGGATAGGGCCCAGCATTTT.

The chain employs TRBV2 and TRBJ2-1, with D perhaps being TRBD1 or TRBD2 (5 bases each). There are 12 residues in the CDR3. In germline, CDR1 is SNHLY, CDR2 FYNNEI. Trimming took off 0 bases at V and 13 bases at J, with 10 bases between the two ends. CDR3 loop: CASSEARDQQFF. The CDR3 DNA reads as TGTGCCAGCAGTGAAGCCCGGGACCAACAGTTCTTC.

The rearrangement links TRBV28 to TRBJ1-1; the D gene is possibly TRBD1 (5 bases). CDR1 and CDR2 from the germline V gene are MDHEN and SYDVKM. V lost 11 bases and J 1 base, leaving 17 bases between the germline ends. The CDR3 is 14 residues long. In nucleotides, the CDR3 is TGTGCCGGAGGGACCGGGACGCAGAACACTGAAGCTTTCTTT. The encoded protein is CAGGTGTQNTEAFF. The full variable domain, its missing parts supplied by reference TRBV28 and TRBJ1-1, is DVKVTQSSRYLVKRTGEKVFLECVQDMDHENMFWYRQDPGLGLRLIYFSYDVKMKEKGDIPEGYSVSREKKERFSLILESASTNQTSMYLCAGGTGTQNTEAFFGQGTRLTVV.

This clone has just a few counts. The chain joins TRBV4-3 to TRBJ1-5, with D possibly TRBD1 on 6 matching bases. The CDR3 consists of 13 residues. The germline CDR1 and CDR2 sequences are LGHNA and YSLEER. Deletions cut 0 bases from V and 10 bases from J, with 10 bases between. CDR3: CASSQEGGSPQHF. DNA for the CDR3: TGCGCCAGCAGCCAAGAAGGGGGGAGTCCCCAGCATTTT.

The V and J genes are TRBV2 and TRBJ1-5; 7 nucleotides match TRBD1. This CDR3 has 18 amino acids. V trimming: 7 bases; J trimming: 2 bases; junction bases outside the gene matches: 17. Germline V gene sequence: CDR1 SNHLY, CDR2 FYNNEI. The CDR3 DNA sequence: TGTGCCAGCAATGGGGGGTGGGGACAGACAGTTCGCAATCAGCCCCAGCATTTT. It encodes CASNGGWGQTVRNQPQHF.

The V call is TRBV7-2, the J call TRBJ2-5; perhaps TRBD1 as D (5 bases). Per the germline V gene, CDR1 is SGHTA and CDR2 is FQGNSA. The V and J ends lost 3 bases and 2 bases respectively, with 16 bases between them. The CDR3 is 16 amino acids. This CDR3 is CASSFSWGAVQETQYF. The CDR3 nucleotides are TGTGCCAGCAGCTTCTCCTGGGGCGCGGTTCAAGAGACCCAGTACTTC.

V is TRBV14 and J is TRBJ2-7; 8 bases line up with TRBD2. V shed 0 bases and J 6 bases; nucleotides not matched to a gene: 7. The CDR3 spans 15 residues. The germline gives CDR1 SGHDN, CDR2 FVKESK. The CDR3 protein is CASSQDTGLAIEQYF. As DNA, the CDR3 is TGTGCCAGCAGCCAAGATACAGGACTAGCTATCGAGCAGTACTTC.